The TCR beta chain described here comes from a study of radiation and T cells in renal cell carcinoma. Only in-frame clones appear in the TCRdb table, and some are missing; sequencing was by immunoSEQ multiplex PCR. Of 50,000 to 70,000 clones in the sample, over 60% were seen once. Germline CDR1 is MGHRA and CDR2 is YSYEKL. V shed 1 base and J shed 4 bases, with 7 bases lying between them. CDR3 length: 13 amino acids. Stated time point: blood 4 weeks post-SBRT, at nephrectomy. This sample's treatment: 15 Gy SBRT to primary tumor, nephrectomy 4 weeks later. Nephrectomy followed 15 Gy stereotactic body radiation by 4 weeks. Blood was sampled at baseline, 2 weeks and 4 weeks after SBRT.

The chain has TRBV4-1 and TRBJ2-5; D is undetermined. The origin of this receptor is a man aged 55 to 70 with renal cell carcinoma. The sequenced sample was blood, obtained from a patient whose treatment included radiotherapy and nephrectomy. CDR3 region: CASSQGALETQYF. CDR3 bases: TGCGCCAGCAGCCAAGGGGCTTTAGAGACCCAGTACTTC.